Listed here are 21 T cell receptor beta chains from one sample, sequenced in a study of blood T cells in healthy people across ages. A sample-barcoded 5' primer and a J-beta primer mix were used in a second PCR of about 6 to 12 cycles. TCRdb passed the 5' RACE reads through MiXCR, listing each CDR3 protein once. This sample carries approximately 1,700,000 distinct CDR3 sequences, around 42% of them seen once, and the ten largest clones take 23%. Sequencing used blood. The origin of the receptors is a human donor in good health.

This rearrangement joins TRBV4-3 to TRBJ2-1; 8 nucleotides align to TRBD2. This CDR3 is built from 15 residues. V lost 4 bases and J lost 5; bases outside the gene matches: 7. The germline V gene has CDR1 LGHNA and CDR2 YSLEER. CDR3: CASSPTSGDNNEQFF. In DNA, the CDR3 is TGCGCCAGCAGCCCCACTAGCGGAGATAACAATGAGCAGTTCTTC.

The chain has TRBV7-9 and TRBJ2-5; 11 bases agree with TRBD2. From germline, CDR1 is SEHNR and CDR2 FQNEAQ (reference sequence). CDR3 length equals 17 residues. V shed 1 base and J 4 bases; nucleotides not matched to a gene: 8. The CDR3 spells CASSLELAGALVETQYF. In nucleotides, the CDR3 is TGTGCCAGCAGCTTAGAACTAGCGGGGGCCCTCGTAGAGACCCAGTACTTC.

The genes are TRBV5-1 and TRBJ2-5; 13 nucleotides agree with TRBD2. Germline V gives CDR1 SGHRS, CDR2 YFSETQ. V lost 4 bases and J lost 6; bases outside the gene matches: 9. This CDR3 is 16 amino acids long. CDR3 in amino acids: CASSDVLAGGPQTQYF. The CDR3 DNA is TGCGCCAGCAGCGACGTACTAGCGGGGGGGCCCCAGACCCAGTACTTC.

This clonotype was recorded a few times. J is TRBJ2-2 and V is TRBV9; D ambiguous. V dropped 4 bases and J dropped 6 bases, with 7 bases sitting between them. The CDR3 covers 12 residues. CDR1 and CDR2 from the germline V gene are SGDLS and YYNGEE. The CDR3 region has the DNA TGTGCCAGCAGCATGGCCTCCGGGGAGCTGTTTTTT. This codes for CASSMASGELFF.

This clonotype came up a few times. The CDR3 reads CSASILNEQFF. The CDR3 DNA follows: TGCAGTGCTAGTATATTAAATGAGCAGTTCTTC. V gene TRBV20-1 combines with J gene TRBJ2-1; D unresolved. Germline CDR1 is DFQATT and CDR2 is SNEGSKA (reference sequence). V lost 3 bases, J lost 7 bases, and 7 bases lay in between. The CDR3 runs 11 residues.

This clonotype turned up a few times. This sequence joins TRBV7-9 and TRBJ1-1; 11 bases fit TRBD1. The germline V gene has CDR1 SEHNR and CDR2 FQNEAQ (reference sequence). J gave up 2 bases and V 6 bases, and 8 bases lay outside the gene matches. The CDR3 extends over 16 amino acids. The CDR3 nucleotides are TGTGCCAGCAGGCCAAGTGGGACAGGGGGTAACACTGAAGCTTTCTTT. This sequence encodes CASRPSGTGGNTEAFF.

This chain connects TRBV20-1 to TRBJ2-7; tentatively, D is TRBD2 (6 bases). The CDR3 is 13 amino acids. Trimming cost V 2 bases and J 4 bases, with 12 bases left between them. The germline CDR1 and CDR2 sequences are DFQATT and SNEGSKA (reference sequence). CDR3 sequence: CSARRGIQYEQYF. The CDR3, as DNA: TGCAGTGCTAGACGCGGGATCCAATACGAGCAGTACTTC.

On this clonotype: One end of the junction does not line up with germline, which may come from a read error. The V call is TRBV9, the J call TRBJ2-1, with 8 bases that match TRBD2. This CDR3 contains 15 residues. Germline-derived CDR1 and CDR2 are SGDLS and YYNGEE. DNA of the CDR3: TGTGCCAGCAGCGTCGGGGGGGCTATCTACAATGGGCAGTTCTTC. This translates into CASSVGGAIYNGQFF. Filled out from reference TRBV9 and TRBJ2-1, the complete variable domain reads DSGVTQTPKHLITATGQRVTLRCSPRSGDLSVYWYQQSLDQGLQFLIQYYNGEERAKGNILERFSAQQFPDLHSELNLSSLELGDSALYFCASSVGGAIYNGQFFGPGTRLTVL.

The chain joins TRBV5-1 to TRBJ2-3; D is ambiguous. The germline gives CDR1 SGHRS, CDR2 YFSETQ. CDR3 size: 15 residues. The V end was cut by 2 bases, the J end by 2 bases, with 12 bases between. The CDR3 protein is CASSFIGSPTDTQYF. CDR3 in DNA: TGCGCCAGCAGCTTCATCGGATCCCCCACAGATACGCAGTATTTT.

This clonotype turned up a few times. The CDR3 is CASQGGDQPQHF. DNA of the CDR3: TGTGCCTCCCAAGGAGGCGATCAGCCCCAGCATTTT. The V and J genes are TRBV10-3 and TRBJ1-5; no clear D. CDR1 ENHRY and CDR2 SYGVKD come from the germline V gene. Trimming left V 11 bases short and J 5 bases short, with 13 bases between. The CDR3 consists of 12 residues.

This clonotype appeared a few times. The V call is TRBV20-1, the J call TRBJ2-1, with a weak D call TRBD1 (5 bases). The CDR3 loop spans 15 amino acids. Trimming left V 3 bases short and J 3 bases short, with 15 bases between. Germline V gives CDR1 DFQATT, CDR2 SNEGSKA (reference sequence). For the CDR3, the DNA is TGCAGTGCTAGCGGACAAGGCTCATTCTACAATGAGCAGTTCTTC. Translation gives CSASGQGSFYNEQFF.

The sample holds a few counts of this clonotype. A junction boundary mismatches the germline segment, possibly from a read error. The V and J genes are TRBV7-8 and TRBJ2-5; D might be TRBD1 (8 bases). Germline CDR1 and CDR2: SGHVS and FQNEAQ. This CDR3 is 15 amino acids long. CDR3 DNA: TGTGCCAGTAGCTTGACAGGGGAGGGAGGAGAGACCCAGTACTTC. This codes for CASSLTGEGGETQYF.

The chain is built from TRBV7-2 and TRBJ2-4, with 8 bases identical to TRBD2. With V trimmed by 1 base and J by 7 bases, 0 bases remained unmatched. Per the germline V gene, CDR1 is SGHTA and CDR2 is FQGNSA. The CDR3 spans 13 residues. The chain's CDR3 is CASSLGLANIQYF. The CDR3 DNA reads TGTGCCAGCAGCTTAGGACTAGCGAACATTCAGTACTTC.

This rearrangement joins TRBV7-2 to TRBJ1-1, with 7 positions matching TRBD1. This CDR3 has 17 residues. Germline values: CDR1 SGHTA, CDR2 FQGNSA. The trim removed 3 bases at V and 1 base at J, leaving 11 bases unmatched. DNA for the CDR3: TGTGCCAGCAGCTTTCGGTTTGTGACAGGGCGGAACACTGAAGCTTTCTTT. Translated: CASSFRFVTGRNTEAFF.

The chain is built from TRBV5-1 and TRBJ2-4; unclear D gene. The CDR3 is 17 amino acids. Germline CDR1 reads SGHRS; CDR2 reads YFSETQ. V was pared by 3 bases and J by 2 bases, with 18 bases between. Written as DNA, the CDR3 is TGCGCCAGCAGCTCGCTTCTATCCTCTGGACCCAAAAACATTCAGTACTTC. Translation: CASSSLLSSGPKNIQYF.

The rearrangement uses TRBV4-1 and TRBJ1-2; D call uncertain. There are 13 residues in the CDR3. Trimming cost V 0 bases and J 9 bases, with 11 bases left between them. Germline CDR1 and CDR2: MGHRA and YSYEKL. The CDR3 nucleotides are TGCGCCAGCAGCCAAGATCAAGCCAGGAGCTACACCTTC. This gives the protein CASSQDQARSYTF.

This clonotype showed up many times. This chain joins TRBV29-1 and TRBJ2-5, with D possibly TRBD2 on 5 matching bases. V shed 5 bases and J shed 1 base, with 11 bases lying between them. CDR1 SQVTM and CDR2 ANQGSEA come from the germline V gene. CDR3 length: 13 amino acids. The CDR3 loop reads CSVQPGSQETQYF. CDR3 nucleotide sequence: TGCAGCGTTCAGCCGGGATCCCAAGAGACCCAGTACTTC.

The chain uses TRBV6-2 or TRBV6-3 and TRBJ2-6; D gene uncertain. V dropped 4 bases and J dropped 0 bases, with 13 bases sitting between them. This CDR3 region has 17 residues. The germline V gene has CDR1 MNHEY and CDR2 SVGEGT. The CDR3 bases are TGTGCCAGCAGTTGGCAATGGGGAAGCTCTGGGGCCAACGTCCTGACTTTC. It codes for CASSWQWGSSGANVLTF.

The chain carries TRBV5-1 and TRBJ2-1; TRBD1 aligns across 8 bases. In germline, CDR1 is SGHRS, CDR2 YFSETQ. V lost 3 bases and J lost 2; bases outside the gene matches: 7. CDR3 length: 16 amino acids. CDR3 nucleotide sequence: TGCGCCAGCAGCTGGGCTGGGACAGGTCCCTACAATGAGCAGTTCTTC. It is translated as CASSWAGTGPYNEQFF.

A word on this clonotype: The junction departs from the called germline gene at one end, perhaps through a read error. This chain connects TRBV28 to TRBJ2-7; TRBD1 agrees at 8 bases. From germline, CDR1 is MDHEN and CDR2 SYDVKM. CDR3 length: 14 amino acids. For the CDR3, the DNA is TGTGCCTGCAGTTTGACAGGGGCCTCAACTGAGCAGTACTTC. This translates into CACSLTGASTEQYF.

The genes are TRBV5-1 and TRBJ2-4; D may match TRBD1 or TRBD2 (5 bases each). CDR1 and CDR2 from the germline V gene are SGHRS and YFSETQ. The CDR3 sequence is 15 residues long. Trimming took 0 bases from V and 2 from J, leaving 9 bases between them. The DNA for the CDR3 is TGCGCCAGCAGCTTGGGGGACGGGTCCAAAAACATTCAGTACTTC. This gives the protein CASSLGDGSKNIQYF.